These 17 T cell receptor beta chains originate from one sample sequenced in a study of T cell repertoires in cytomegalovirus infection. One entry per CDR3 protein, called by TCRdb with MiXCR from the reads. The sample consists of around 280,000 distinct CDR3 sequences, roughly an eighth of them appearing once. What was sequenced was PBMCs. Receptors originate from a human donor in good health (CMV status not recorded). Some clones in this sample may be carry-over from other donors' samples.

The chain has TRBV29-1 and TRBJ1-2; 7 positions match TRBD1. The germline gives CDR1 SQVTM, CDR2 ANQGSEA. Germline trimming cut 5 bases from V and 2 bases from J; bases unmatched to any gene: 11. This CDR3 contains 15 residues. The CDR3 coding sequence is TGCAGCGTTCACCCCCGAGGGACAGACAACTATGGCTACACCTTC. Protein: CSVHPRGTDNYGYTF.

A few counts support this clonotype. The genes are TRBV19 and TRBJ2-7, with 7 bases identical to TRBD1. The V segment lost 5 bases and the J segment 7 bases; nucleotides outside the gene matches: 11. The CDR3 spans 14 residues. Looked up from germline, CDR1 is LNHDA and CDR2 is SQIVND (reference sequence). The CDR3 bases are TGTGCCAGTAGTTTCGACAGGGTCGTAGGGGAGCAGTACTTC. It encodes CASSFDRVVGEQYF.

This clonotype was counted a few times. The DNA of the CDR3 is TGCAGTGCTAGAGATCCTAGCGGGGCCCCCGGTACGCAGTATTTT. The encoded protein is CSARDPSGAPGTQYF. The V gene is TRBV20-1, the J gene TRBJ2-3, with 9 bases identical to TRBD2. Germline assignment: CDR1 DFQATT and CDR2 SNEGSKA (reference sequence). Losses at the gene ends were 0 bases for V and 8 bases for J; bases not matched to a gene: 9. The CDR3 spans 15 residues.

In its sample, this clonotype was seen a few times. The chain employs TRBV7-9 and TRBJ1-4; 8 bases map to TRBD1. Trimming cost V 3 bases and J 7 bases; bases outside gene matches: 10. The CDR3 extends over 16 amino acids. Germline V gives CDR1 SEHNR, CDR2 FQNEAQ (reference sequence). For the CDR3, the DNA is TGTGCCAGCAGCTTCCCCACAGACAGGGGCGGTGAAAAACTGTTTTTT. Its translation is CASSFPTDRGGEKLFF. Based on the CDR3 plus reference TRBV7-9 and TRBJ1-4, the full variable domain is DTGVSQNPRHKITKRGQNVTFRCDPISEHNRLYWYRQTLGQGPEFLTYFQNEAQLEKSRLLSDRFSAERPKGSFSTLEIQRTEQGDSAMYLCASSFPTDRGGEKLFFGSGTQLSVL.

V is TRBV29-1 and J is TRBJ2-5; D uncertain. Germline V gene lookup returns CDR1 SQVTM and CDR2 ANQGSEA. The CDR3 covers 13 residues. V was cut by 5 bases and J by 4 bases, with 14 bases left in between. The CDR3 DNA reads as TGCAGCGTTACCGGGCCCTGGGGAGAGACCCAGTACTTC. This gives the protein CSVTGPWGETQYF.

This clonotype came up a few times. This chain links TRBV7-9 with TRBJ1-2, with TRBD1 identical over 7 bases. Germline V lookup: CDR1 SEHNR, CDR2 FQNEAQ (reference sequence). The CDR3 totals 14 residues. V was pared by 5 bases and J by 4 bases, with 7 bases of the junction left unmatched. The chain's CDR3 is CASSGPQGRYGYTF. As DNA, the CDR3 is TGTGCCAGCAGCGGTCCACAGGGGCGCTATGGCTACACCTTC.

This clonotype showed up many times. The chain employs TRBV4-1 and TRBJ2-5; D remains ambiguous. Germline loops: CDR1 MGHRA, CDR2 YSYEKL. The V and J ends lost 4 bases and 5 bases respectively, with 17 bases between them. This CDR3 spans 15 amino acids. This chain's CDR3 is CASSLRLGPGETQYF. The DNA for the CDR3 is TGCGCCAGCAGCCTAAGATTAGGTCCGGGCGAGACCCAGTACTTC.

The sample holds a few counts of this clonotype. The chain combines TRBV20-1 with TRBJ1-2, with D possibly matching TRBD1 (5 bases). The germline V gene encodes CDR1 DFQATT and CDR2 SNEGSKA (reference sequence). With 6 bases removed from V and 7 bases from J, the gap between germline ends came to 15 bases. This CDR3 region has 12 residues. Here the CDR3 reads CSAGDGTVGYTF. CDR3 nucleotide sequence: TGCAGTGCCGGCGACGGGACGGTTGGCTACACCTTC.

This clonotype was observed a few times. This rearrangement joins TRBV18 to TRBJ2-7; TRBD1 aligns across 9 bases. Germline values: CDR1 KGHSH, CDR2 LQKENI. Trimming removed 2 bases from V and 7 bases from J; junction bases left unmatched: 6. There are 14 residues in the CDR3. In nucleotides, the CDR3 is TGTGCCAGCTCACCATGGACAGGGGATTCGGAGCAGTACTTC. It encodes CASSPWTGDSEQYF.

This clonotype was seen only a few times. The CDR3 nucleotides read TGTGCCAGCAGTTTTCCCCGGGACAGGGGGCGCCAAGAGACCCAGTACTTC. This translates into CASSFPRDRGRQETQYF. The V gene is TRBV6-2 or TRBV6-3, the J gene TRBJ2-5; 12 nucleotides align to TRBD1. V trimming: 4 bases; J trimming: 1 base; junction bases outside the gene matches: 7. The CDR3 is 17 amino acids. CDR1 and CDR2 (germline): MNHEY, SVGEGT.

In its sample, this clonotype was seen a few times. This chain connects TRBV15 to TRBJ2-1; TRBD2 aligns across 13 bases. Germline V gives CDR1 LNHNV, CDR2 YYDKDF (reference sequence). The CDR3 runs to 16 residues. The V and J ends lost 7 bases and 2 bases, in that order; junction bases with no gene match: 5. In nucleotides, the CDR3 is TGTGCCACCACGACTAGCGGGGGGTCAACCTACAATGAGCAGTTCTTC. Translation gives CATTTSGGSTYNEQFF.

This clonotype occurred many times. The CDR3 reads CASTVSPFDWTSQRNEQFF. The CDR3 nucleotides read TGTGCCAGCACCGTCTCGCCTTTTGATTGGACTAGCCAAAGGAATGAGCAGTTCTTC. The chain uses TRBV11-2 and TRBJ2-1, with 8 bases aligning to TRBD2. The CDR3 totals 19 residues. V dropped 7 bases and J dropped 7; count of bases not matched to a gene: 24. The germline gives CDR1 SGHAT, CDR2 FQNNGV.

This sequence joins TRBV2 and TRBJ2-1; D possibly corresponds to TRBD2 (7 bases). From germline, CDR1 is SNHLY and CDR2 FYNNEI. V lost 3 bases and J 7 bases, leaving 34 bases between the germline ends. The CDR3 consists of 21 residues. CDR3 residues: CASSEDSWGRWYRGGENEQFF. In DNA, the CDR3 is TGTGCCAGCAGTGAGGATTCTTGGGGCAGGTGGTATAGGGGGGGGGAAAATGAGCAGTTCTTC.

This chain links TRBV28 with TRBJ2-7, with unresolved D. Trimming removed 3 bases at V and 6 bases at J, with 12 bases between. This CDR3 comprises 13 residues. Per germline, CDR1 MDHEN and CDR2 SYDVKM. This CDR3 is CASSLKIPPEQYF. The CDR3, as DNA: TGTGCCAGCAGTTTGAAGATCCCCCCCGAGCAGTACTTC.

This clonotype has only a few counts. This rearrangement joins TRBV28 to TRBJ1-2, with D possibly TRBD1 on 6 matching bases. Between the trimmed V and J ends, which lost 4 bases and 2 bases, there was a span of 14 bases. From germline, CDR1 is MDHEN and CDR2 SYDVKM. CDR3 size: 15 residues. CDR3 region: CASSWAGRGNYGYTF. The CDR3 DNA reads TGTGCCAGCAGTTGGGCAGGCAGGGGAAACTATGGCTACACCTTC.

This clonotype was detected only a few times. A much larger clonotype is one base distant, so this may be a read error. The V gene is TRBV7-3, the J gene TRBJ2-3, with 13 positions matching TRBD2. V shed 11 bases, J shed 4 bases, and the junction held 12 bases outside the gene matches. CDR1 SGHTA and CDR2 FQGTGA come from the germline V gene. This CDR3 is built from 16 residues. CDR3 amino acids: CACPGLAGSSADTQYF. The DNA for the CDR3 is TGTGCCTGCCCGGGACTAGCGGGGTCTAGCGCAGATACGCAGTATTTT.

This clonotype showed up just once. This chain joins TRBV6-6 and TRBJ1-2, with 10 bases matching TRBD1. Trimming removed 5 bases from V and 1 base from J; junction bases left unmatched: 10. The germline CDR1 and CDR2 sequences are MNHNY and SVGAGI (reference sequence). The CDR3 runs to 17 residues. The CDR3 sequence is CASSTGTGVRGNYGYTF. DNA of the CDR3: TGTGCCAGCAGTACGGGGACAGGGGTGAGGGGTAACTATGGCTACACCTTC.